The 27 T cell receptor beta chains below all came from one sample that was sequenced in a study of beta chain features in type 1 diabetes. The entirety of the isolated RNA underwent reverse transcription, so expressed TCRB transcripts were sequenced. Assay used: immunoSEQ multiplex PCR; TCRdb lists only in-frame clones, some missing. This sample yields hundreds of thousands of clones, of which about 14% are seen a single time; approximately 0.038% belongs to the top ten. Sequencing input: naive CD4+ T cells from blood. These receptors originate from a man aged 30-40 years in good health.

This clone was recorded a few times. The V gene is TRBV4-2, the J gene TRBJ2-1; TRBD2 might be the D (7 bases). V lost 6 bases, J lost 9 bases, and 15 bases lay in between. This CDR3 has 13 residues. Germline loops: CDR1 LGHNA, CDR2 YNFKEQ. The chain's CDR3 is CASSTPGGREQFF. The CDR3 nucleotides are TGTGCCAGCAGTACGCCGGGGGGCCGTGAGCAGTTCTTC.

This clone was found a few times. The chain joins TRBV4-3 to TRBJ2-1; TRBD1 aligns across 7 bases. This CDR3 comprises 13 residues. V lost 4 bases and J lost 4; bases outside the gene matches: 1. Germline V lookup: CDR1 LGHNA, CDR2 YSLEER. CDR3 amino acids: CASSPTGYNEQFF. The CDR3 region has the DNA TGCGCCAGCAGCCCGACAGGGTACAATGAGCAGTTCTTC.

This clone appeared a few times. The CDR3 protein is CASSLGLSSYNEQFF. The CDR3 DNA reads TGTGCCAGCAGTTTAGGACTGAGCTCCTACAATGAGCAGTTCTTC. The chain links TRBV6-5 to TRBJ2-1, with a possible D match to TRBD2 (5 bases). Trimming shortened V by 4 bases and J by 0 bases, and 10 bases separated the two germline ends. The V gene's germline CDR1 is MNHEY and CDR2 SVGAGI. CDR3 length: 15 residues.

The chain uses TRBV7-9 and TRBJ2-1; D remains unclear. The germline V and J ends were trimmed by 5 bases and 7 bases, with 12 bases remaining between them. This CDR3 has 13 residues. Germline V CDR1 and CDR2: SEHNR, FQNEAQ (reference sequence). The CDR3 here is CASSQSGRNEQFF. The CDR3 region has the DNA TGTGCCAGCAGCCAATCGGGTCGGAATGAGCAGTTCTTC.

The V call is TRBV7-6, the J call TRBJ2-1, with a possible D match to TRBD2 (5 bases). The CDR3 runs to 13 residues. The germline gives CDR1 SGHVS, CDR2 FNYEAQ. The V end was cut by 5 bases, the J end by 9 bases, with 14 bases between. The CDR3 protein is CASSRSGGFEQFF. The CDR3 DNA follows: TGTGCCAGCAGCCGATCCGGAGGCTTTGAGCAGTTCTTC.

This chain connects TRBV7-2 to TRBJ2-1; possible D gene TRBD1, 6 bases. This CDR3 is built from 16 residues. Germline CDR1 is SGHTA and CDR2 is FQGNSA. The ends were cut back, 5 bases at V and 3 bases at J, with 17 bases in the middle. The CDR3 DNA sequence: TGTGCCAGCAGCGCAGGCCTGGGGGCAAACTACAATGAGCAGTTCTTC. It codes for CASSAGLGANYNEQFF.

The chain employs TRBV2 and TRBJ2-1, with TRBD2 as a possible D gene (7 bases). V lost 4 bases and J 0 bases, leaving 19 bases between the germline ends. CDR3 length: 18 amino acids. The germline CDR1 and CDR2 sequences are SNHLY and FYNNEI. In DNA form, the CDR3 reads TGTGCCAGCAGTGCCCAAGGGTCGGGGGGCCCCTCCTACAATGAGCAGTTCTTC. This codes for CASSAQGSGGPSYNEQFF.

CDR3 bases: TGTGCCAGCAGCTTTGGGGCTAGCGGTTCTCGGGATACGCAGTATTTT. Protein product: CASSFGASGSRDTQYF. The V gene is TRBV7-2, the J gene TRBJ2-3; 7 bases are shared with TRBD2. This CDR3 has 16 amino acids. V dropped 3 bases and J dropped 6; count of bases not matched to a gene: 12. The germline gives CDR1 SGHTA, CDR2 FQGNSA.

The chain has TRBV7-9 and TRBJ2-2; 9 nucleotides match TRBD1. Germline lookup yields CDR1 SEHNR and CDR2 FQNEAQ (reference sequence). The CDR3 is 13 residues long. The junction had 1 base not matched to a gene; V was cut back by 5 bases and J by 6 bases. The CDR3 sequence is CASSRTGAGELFF. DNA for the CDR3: TGTGCCAGCAGCCGGACAGGGGCCGGGGAGCTGTTTTTT.

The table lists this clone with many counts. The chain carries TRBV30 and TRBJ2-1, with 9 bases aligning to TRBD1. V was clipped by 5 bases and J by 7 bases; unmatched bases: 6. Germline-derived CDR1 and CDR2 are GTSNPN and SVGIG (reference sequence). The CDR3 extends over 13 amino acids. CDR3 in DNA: TGTGCCTGGGATGGACAGGGGTTGAATGAGCAGTTCTTC. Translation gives CAWDGQGLNEQFF.

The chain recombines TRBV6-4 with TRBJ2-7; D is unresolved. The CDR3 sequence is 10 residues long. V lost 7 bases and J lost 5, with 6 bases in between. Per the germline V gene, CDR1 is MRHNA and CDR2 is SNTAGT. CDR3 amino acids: CASTAHEQYV. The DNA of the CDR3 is TGTGCCAGCACAGCACACGAGCAGTACGTC.

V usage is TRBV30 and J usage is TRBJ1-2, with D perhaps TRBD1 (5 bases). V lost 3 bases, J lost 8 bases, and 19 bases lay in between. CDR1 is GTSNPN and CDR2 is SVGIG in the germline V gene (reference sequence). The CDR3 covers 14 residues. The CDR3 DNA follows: TGTGCCTGGAGGCGGGCAGGGCGGGACCTAGGCTACACCTTC. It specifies CAWRRAGRDLGYTF.

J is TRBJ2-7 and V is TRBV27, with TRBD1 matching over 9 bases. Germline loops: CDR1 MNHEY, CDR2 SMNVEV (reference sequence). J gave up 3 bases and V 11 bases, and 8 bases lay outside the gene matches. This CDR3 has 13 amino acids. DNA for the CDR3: TGTGCCGGACGGACAGGGGATCTCTACGAGCAGTACTTC. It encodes CAGRTGDLYEQYF.

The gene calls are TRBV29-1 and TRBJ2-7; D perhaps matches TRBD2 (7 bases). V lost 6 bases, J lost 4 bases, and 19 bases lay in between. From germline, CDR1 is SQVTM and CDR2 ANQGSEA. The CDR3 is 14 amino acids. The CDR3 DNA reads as TGCAGCGTACCGAGGGAGGGGGATAGTTACGAGCAGTACTTC. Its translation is CSVPREGDSYEQYF.

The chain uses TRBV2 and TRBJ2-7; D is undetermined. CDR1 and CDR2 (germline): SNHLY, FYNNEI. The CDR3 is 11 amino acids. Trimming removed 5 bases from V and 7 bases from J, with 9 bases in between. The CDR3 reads CASSPEEEQYV. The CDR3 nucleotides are TGTGCCAGCAGTCCCGAGGAAGAGCAGTACGTC.

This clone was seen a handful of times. CDR3 loop: CSVEDLFLSGRARVEQFF. CDR3 DNA sequence: TGCAGCGTTGAAGATCTTTTTCTTAGCGGGAGGGCTAGGGTTGAGCAGTTCTTC. V and J are TRBV29-1 and TRBJ2-1, with 11 nucleotides matching TRBD2. This CDR3 is built from 18 residues. Germline-derived CDR1 and CDR2 are SQVTM and ANQGSEA. Trimming cost V 0 bases and J 9 bases; bases outside gene matches: 16.

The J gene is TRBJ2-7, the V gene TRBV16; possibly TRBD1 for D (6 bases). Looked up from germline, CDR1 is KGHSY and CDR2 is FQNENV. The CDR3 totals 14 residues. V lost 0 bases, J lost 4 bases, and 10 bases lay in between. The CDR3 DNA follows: TGTGCCAGCAGCCAATCAGGACAGAGTTACGAGCAGTACTTC. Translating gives CASSQSGQSYEQYF.

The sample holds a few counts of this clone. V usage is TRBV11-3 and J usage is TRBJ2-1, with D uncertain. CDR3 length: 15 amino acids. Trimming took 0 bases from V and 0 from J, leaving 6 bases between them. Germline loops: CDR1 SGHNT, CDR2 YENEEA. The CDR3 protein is CASSLESSSYNEQFF. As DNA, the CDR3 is TGTGCCAGCAGCTTAGAGTCGAGCTCCTACAATGAGCAGTTCTTC.

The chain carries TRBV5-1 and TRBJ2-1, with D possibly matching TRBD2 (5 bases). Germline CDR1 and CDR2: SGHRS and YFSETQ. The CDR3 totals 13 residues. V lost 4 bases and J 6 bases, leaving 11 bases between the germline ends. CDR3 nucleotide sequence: TGCGCCAGCAGCACGGACGGAGGCAATGAGCAGTTCTTC. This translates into CASSTDGGNEQFF.

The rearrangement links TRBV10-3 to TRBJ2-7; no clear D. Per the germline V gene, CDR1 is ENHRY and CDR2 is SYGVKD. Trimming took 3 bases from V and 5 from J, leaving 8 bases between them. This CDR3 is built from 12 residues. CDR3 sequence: CAISDGIHEQYV. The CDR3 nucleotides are TGTGCCATCAGTGATGGCATCCACGAGCAGTACGTC.

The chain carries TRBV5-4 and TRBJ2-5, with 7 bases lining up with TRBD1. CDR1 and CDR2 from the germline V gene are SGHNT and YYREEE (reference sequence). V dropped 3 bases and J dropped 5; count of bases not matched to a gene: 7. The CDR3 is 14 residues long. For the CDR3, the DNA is TGTGCCAGCAGCTACGACAGGGATCCGGAGACCCAGTACTTC. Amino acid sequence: CASSYDRDPETQYF.

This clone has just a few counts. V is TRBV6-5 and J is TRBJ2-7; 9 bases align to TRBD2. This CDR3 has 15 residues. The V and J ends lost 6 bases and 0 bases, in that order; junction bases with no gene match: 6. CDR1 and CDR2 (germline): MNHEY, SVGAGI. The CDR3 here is CASRPSGMSSYEQYV. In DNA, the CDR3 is TGTGCCAGCAGACCTAGCGGGATGAGCTCCTACGAGCAGTACGTC.

The CDR3 DNA reads as TGTGCCACCAGCATCTTCGCCGGCACAGATACGCAGTATTTT. It translates to CATSIFAGTDTQYF. V is TRBV15 and J is TRBJ2-3; D is unresolved. CDR3 length equals 14 residues. Germline lookup yields CDR1 LNHNV and CDR2 YYDKDF (reference sequence). Trimming took off 4 bases at V and 1 base at J, with 9 bases between the two ends.

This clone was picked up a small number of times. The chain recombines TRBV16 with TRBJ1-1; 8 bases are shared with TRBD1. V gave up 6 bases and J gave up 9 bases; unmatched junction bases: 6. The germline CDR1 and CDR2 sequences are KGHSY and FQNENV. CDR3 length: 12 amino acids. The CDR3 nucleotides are TGTGCCAGCAGTCCTGACAGGGGAAAAGCTTTCTTT. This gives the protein CASSPDRGKAFF.

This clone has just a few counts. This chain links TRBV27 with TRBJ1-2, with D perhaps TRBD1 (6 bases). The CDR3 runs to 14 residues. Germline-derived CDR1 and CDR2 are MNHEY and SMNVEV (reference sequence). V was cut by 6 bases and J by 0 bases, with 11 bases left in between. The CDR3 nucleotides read TGTGCCAGCAGCACAGGGCTAACTAACTATGGCTACACCTTC. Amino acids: CASSTGLTNYGYTF.

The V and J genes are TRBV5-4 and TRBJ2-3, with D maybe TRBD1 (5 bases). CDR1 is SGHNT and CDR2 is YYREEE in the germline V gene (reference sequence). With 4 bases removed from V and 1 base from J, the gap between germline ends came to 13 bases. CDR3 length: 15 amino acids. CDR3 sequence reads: CASSVRGRGTDTQYF. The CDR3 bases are TGTGCCAGCAGCGTGCGCGGCAGGGGCACAGATACGCAGTATTTT.

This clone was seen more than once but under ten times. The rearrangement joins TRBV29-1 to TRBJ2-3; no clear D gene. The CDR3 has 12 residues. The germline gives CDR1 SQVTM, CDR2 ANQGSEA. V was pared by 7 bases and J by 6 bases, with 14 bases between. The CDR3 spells CSAAPIGDTQYF. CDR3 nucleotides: TGCAGCGCCGCCCCGATTGGGGATACGCAGTATTTT.